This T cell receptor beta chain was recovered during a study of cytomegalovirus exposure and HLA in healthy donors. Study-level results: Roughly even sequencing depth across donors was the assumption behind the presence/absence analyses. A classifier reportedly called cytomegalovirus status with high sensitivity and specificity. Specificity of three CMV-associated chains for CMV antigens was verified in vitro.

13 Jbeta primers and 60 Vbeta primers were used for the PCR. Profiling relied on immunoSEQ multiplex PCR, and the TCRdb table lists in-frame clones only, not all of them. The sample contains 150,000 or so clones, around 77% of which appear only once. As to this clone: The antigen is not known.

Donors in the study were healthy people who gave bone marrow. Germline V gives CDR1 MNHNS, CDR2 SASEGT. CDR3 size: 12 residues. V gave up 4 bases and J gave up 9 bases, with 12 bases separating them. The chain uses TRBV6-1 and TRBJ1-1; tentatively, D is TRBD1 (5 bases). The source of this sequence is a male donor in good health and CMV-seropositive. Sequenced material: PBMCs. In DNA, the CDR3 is TGTGCCAGCAGTGTAGGACAATTCAAAGCTTTCTTT. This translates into CASSVGQFKAFF.